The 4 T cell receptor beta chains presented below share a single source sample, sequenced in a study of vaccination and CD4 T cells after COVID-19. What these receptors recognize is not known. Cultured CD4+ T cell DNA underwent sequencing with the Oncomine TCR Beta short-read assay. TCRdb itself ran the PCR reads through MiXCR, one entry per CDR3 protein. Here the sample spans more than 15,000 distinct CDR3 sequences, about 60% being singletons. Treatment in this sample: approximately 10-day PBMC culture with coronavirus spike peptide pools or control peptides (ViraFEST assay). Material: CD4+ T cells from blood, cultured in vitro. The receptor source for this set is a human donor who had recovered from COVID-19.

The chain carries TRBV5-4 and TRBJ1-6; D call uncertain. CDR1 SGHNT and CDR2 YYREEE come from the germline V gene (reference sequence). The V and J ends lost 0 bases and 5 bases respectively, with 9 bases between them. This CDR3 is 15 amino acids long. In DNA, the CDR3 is TGTGCCAGCAGCTTGGCCGGAAATAATAATTCACCCCTCCACTTT. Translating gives CASSLAGNNNSPLHF.

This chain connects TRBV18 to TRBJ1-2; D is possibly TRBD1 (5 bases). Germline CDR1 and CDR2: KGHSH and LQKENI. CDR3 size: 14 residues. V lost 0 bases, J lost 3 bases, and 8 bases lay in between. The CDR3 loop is CASSPPGTDYGYTF. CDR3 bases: TGTGCCAGCTCACCACCGGGGACCGACTATGGCTACACCTTC.

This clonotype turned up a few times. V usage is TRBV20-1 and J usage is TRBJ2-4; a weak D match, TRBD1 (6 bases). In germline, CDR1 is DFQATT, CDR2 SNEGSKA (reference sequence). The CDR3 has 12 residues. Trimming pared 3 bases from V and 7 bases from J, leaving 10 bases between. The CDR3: CSARRGMNIQYF. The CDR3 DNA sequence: TGCAGTGCTAGGAGGGGGATGAACATTCAGTACTTC.

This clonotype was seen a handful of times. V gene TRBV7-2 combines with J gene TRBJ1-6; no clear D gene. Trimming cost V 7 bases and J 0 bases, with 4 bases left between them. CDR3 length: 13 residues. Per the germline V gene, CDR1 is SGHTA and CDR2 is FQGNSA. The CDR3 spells CASKSSYNSPLHF. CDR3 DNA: TGTGCCAGCAAGAGCTCCTATAATTCACCCCTCCACTTT.